The 19 T cell receptor beta chains given below trace back to one sample, sequenced in a study of CD8+CD57+ T cells in acquired aplastic anemia. Genomic DNA was employed as the template in profiling TCR beta VDJ and CDR3. TCRdb processed the reads anew with MiXCR; each CDR3 protein has one entry. Counted here are tens of thousands of distinct CDR3 sequences, about 45% occurring once; the ten biggest clones make up around 63%. Sample: sorted CD4+, CD8+, or CD8+CD57+ T cells (not recorded which) from PBMCs. These receptors were collected from a human donor in good health, serving as a control.

The chain links TRBV20-1 to TRBJ1-1, with 8 nucleotides matching TRBD1. V dropped 3 bases and J dropped 7; count of bases not matched to a gene: 10. This CDR3 comprises 14 residues. CDR1 and CDR2 (germline): DFQATT, SNEGSKA (reference sequence). The CDR3, as DNA: TGCAGTGCTAGGGACAGGGAAGGTTGGTTTGAAGCTTTCTTT. Encoded protein: CSARDREGWFEAFF.

This clonotype was seen more than once but under ten times. The chain has TRBV5-4 and TRBJ2-1, with D possibly being TRBD2 (5 bases). Germline CDR1 and CDR2: SGHNT and YYREEE (reference sequence). The CDR3 extends over 13 amino acids. The V and J ends lost 4 bases and 8 bases respectively, with 13 bases between them. This CDR3 is CASSDGNQDEQFF. The CDR3 DNA is TGTGCCAGCAGCGACGGGAATCAGGATGAGCAGTTCTTC. The full variable domain, completed using reference TRBV5-4 and TRBJ2-1, is ETGVTQSPTHLIKTRGQQVTLRCSSQSGHNTVSWYQQALGQGPQFIFQYYREEENGRGNFPPRFSGLQFPNYSSELNVNALELDDSALYLCASSDGNQDEQFFGPGTRLTVL.

This chain joins TRBV7-2 and TRBJ1-2, with 7 bases matching TRBD1. The CDR3 loop spans 14 amino acids. With 5 bases clipped from V and 1 base from J, the junction kept 4 bases outside the gene matches. Germline-derived CDR1 and CDR2 are SGHTA and FQGNSA. CDR3 coding DNA: TGTGCCAGCAGCCCCCGGGACAGTAACTATGGCTACACCTTC. Translated, it gives CASSPRDSNYGYTF.

In the case of this clonotype: Possible read error: a much larger clone is one base away. The V call is TRBV7-2, the J call TRBJ2-1; TRBD2 might be the D (6 bases). The CDR3 sequence is 12 residues long. The germline V gene encodes CDR1 SGHTA and CDR2 FQGNSA. The V end lost 11 bases, the J end lost 10 bases, and 18 bases lay between the germline ends. The CDR3: CAGNRGSGEQFF. Written as DNA, the CDR3 is TGTGCCGGCAACCGAGGGAGCGGGGAGCAGTTCTTC.

The chain combines TRBV30 with TRBJ1-1; perhaps TRBD1 as D (5 bases). V lost 1 base, J lost 2 bases, and 8 bases lay in between. The germline CDR1 and CDR2 sequences are GTSNPN and SVGIG (reference sequence). This CDR3 contains 13 residues. The DNA for the CDR3 is TGTGCCTGGAGTGGACAGCTTAACACTGAAGCTTTCTTT. Translated, it gives CAWSGQLNTEAFF.

The chain recombines TRBV2 with TRBJ1-2; D not resolved. CDR1 SNHLY and CDR2 FYNNEI come from the germline V gene. V dropped 5 bases and J dropped 4 bases, with 8 bases sitting between them. CDR3 length equals 12 residues. The CDR3 here is CASSSQFYGYTF. For the CDR3, the DNA is TGTGCCAGCAGTTCCCAGTTCTATGGCTACACCTTC.

V is TRBV10-3 and J is TRBJ2-1; 9 bases agree with TRBD2. Germline V lookup: CDR1 ENHRY, CDR2 SYGVKD. The CDR3 covers 14 residues. The ends lost 6 bases at V and 5 bases at J; junction bases unmatched: 5. The DNA for the CDR3 is TGTGCCATCAGCGTAAGACTAGCGGACAATGAGCAGTTCTTC. Translation gives CAISVRLADNEQFF.

J is TRBJ1-2 and V is TRBV12-3 or TRBV12-4; the D is unclear. Trimming removed 4 bases at V and 2 bases at J, with 17 bases between. The CDR3 has 16 amino acids. The CDR3 region has the DNA TGTGCCAGCAGTTCCTCTGAGCGGACCGCAAACTATGGCTACACCTTC. Residues: CASSSSERTANYGYTF.

The chain links TRBV29-1 to TRBJ1-1; tentatively, D is TRBD1 (6 bases). CDR1 is SQVTM and CDR2 is ANQGSEA in the germline V gene. The V and J ends lost 5 bases and 8 bases respectively, with 9 bases between them. CDR3 length: 10 residues. CDR3 protein: CSVLGTEAFF. The CDR3 DNA follows: TGCAGCGTTCTTGGGACAGAAGCTTTCTTT. The full variable domain, rest sourced from reference TRBV29-1 and TRBJ1-1, is SAVISQKPSRDICQRGTSLTIQCQVDSQVTMMFWYRQQPGQSLTLIATANQGSEATYESGFVIDKFPISRPNLTFSTLTVSNMSPEDSSIYLCSVLGTEAFFGQGTRLTVV.

V and J are TRBV25-1 and TRBJ1-3, with D unclear. Germline values: CDR1 MGHDK, CDR2 SYGVNS. The V and J ends lost 6 bases and 2 bases respectively, with 14 bases between them. The CDR3 has 15 amino acids. CDR3: CASSQVGIAGNTIYF. The CDR3 region has the DNA TGTGCCAGCAGCCAAGTTGGGATAGCTGGAAACACCATATATTTT. The whole variable domain, remainder taken from reference TRBV25-1 and TRBJ1-3, is EADIYQTPRYLVIGTGKKITLECSQTMGHDKMYWYQQDPGMELHLIHYSYGVNSTEKGDLSSESTVSRIRTEHFPLTLESARPSHTSQYLCASSQVGIAGNTIYFGEGSWLTVV.

This chain links TRBV12-3 or TRBV12-4 with TRBJ1-1, with D possibly being TRBD1 (6 bases). There are 12 residues in the CDR3. Trimming left V 8 bases short and J 4 bases short, with 11 bases between. Here the CDR3 reads CASCGGGTEAFF. DNA for the CDR3: TGTGCCAGCTGCGGAGGGGGCACTGAAGCTTTCTTT.

The chain's CDR3 is CAWSVGQAAAQFF. CDR3 bases: TGTGCCTGGAGTGTGGGGCAGGCCGCGGCACAGTTCTTC. The rearrangement links TRBV30 to TRBJ2-1; D may be TRBD1 (5 bases). The CDR3 is made up of 13 amino acids. The V end lost 0 bases, the J end lost 13 bases, and 16 bases lay between the germline ends. Germline CDR1 GTSNPN, CDR2 SVGIG (reference sequence).

This clonotype has ten or more counts. This chain joins TRBV2 and TRBJ1-1; D unresolved. The CDR3 runs to 11 residues. CDR1 is SNHLY, CDR2 FYNNEI, per germline. V was clipped by 3 bases and J by 8 bases, with 7 bases between them. CDR3 loop: CASSDTQEAFF. The CDR3 region has the DNA TGTGCCAGCAGTGACACACAAGAAGCTTTCTTT.

This clonotype was detected ten times or more. This sequence joins TRBV9 and TRBJ2-1; D might be TRBD1 or TRBD2, each matching 5 bases. This CDR3 is built from 16 residues. CDR1 is SGDLS and CDR2 is YYNGEE in the germline V gene. Between the trimmed V and J ends, which lost 4 bases and 6 bases, there was a span of 20 bases. The CDR3 loop reads CASSTSGGRPPNEQFF. The CDR3 bases are TGTGCCAGCAGCACCAGTGGGGGACGCCCACCCAATGAGCAGTTCTTC.

The table lists this clonotype with a few counts. A much more abundant neighbour one base away suggests this may be a read error. This chain uses TRBV9 with TRBJ1-2; D is undetermined. CDR1 is SGDLS and CDR2 is YYNGEE in the germline V gene. This CDR3 has 14 amino acids. This CDR3 is CPSSGFTGSYGYTF. The CDR3 nucleotides are TGTCCCAGCAGCGGGTTCACGGGGAGCTATGGCTACACCTTC.

This clonotype was seen ten or more times. The CDR3 is CASSTPRQGYEQYF. In DNA form, the CDR3 reads TGTGCCAGCAGTACACCGAGACAGGGCTACGAGCAGTACTTC. The J gene is TRBJ2-7, the V gene TRBV27; TRBD1 aligns across 7 bases. Germline V gene lookup returns CDR1 MNHEY and CDR2 SMNVEV (reference sequence). The CDR3 is 14 residues long. J gave up 3 bases and V 5 bases, and 7 bases lay outside the gene matches.

The sample holds many counts of this clonotype. V gene TRBV2 combines with J gene TRBJ2-7, with D perhaps TRBD2 (5 bases). The germline CDR1 and CDR2 sequences are SNHLY and FYNNEI. CDR3 size: 14 residues. Deletions cut 6 bases from V and 5 bases from J, with 17 bases between. The CDR3 DNA reads as TGTGCCAGCAGCCGCACTAGGGATTTAAACGAGCAGTACTTC. It is translated as CASSRTRDLNEQYF.

This clonotype was seen ten or more times. The chain carries TRBV7-9 and TRBJ1-1; TRBD1 matches at 10 bases. CDR1 is SEHNR, CDR2 FQNEAQ, per germline (reference sequence). The CDR3 loop spans 15 amino acids. J lost 4 bases, V lost 5 bases, and 7 bases had no gene match. CDR3 protein: CASSPRDRGSTEAFF. The CDR3 region has the DNA TGTGCCAGCAGCCCCCGGGACAGGGGAAGCACTGAAGCTTTCTTT.

There are many counts of this clonotype. This chain uses TRBV7-6 with TRBJ2-7; 8 bases are shared with TRBD2. Per germline, CDR1 SGHVS and CDR2 FNYEAQ. Losses at the gene ends were 2 bases for V and 4 bases for J; bases not matched to a gene: 4. There are 14 residues in the CDR3. This CDR3 reads CASSLYGGGYEQYF. The CDR3 DNA sequence: TGTGCCAGCAGCTTATACGGCGGGGGGTACGAGCAGTACTTC.